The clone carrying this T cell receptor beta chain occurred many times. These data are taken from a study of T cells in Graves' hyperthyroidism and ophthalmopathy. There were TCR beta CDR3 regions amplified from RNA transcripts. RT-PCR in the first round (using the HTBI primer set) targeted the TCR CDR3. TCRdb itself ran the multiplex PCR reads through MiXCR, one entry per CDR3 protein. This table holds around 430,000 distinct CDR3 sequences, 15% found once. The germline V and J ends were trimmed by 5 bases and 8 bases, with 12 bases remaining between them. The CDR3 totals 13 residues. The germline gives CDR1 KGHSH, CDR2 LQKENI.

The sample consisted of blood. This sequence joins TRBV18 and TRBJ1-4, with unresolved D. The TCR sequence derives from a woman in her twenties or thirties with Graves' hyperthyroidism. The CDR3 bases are TGTGCCAGCTCATCCCGGCGAGGCGAAAAACTGTTTTTT. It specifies CASSSRRGEKLFF.